This T cell receptor (beta chain) stems from a study of regulatory T cells in long-lasting Graves disease. Background on the study: Newly diagnosed Graves' patients took antithyroid drugs under 3 months. Study outcomes and limitations: Compared with new cases, persistent Graves' patients showed reduced TCR diversity.

Building of the TCR beta libraries involved iRepertoire HTBI primers and Arm-PCR of CDR3 regions. TCRdb analysed the multiplex PCR reads with MiXCR anew, one entry per CDR3 protein. The table shows about 460,000 distinct CDR3 sequences, with around 13% occurring only once. The CDR3 consists of 14 residues. V was clipped by 0 bases and J by 5 bases, with 11 bases between them. The germline V gene encodes CDR1 SGHRS and CDR2 YFSETQ. Of note for this clonotype: What it binds is unknown.

Time point of the sample: newly diagnosed GD, antithyroid drugs for less than 3 months. Preparation of the TCR library used RNA extracted from PBMCs. The same sample was also studied in work on T cells in Graves' hyperthyroidism and ophthalmopathy. That work contributes: Researchers barred patients who had uncontrolled infection, other autoimmune disease, pregnancy or lactation. Most clonotypes expanded in the thyroid (above 0.001) were also present in blood.

V is TRBV5-1 and J is TRBJ1-1; unclear D gene. The source material was peripheral blood mononuclear cells (PBMCs), sampled at new diagnosis, from a patient treated with antithyroid drugs. This clonotype was obtained from a woman aged 50 to 65 with Graves disease. This CDR3 reads CASSLEGKRTEAFF. The CDR3 DNA reads TGCGCCAGCAGCTTGGAAGGGAAGAGAACTGAAGCTTTCTTT.